This T cell receptor (beta chain) was retrieved from a study of blood T cells in healthy people across ages. General observations from the study: In long-lived donors, naive CD4+ cell counts and diversity exceeded those of aged donors. In older individuals, TCR beta diversity per million T cells was lower, falling roughly linearly with age. Researchers report that TCR beta diversity correlated strongly with naive T cell percentage. Bulk PBMC profiling left naive and antigen-experienced comparisons inconclusive.

PCR was performed a second time for roughly 7 to 12 cycles using a sample-barcoded 5' primer and a J-beta primer mix. TCRdb used MiXCR to reprocess the 5' RACE reads, holding one entry per CDR3 protein. The profile shows about 1.6 million distinct CDR3 sequences, roughly 32% of them singletons. This clonotype was counted only a few times. Its antigen remains unidentified. This CDR3 has 15 amino acids. Deletions cut 4 bases from V and 8 bases from J, with 19 bases between. Germline V lookup: CDR1 KGHDR, CDR2 SFDVKD. This rearrangement joins TRBV24-1 to TRBJ1-1; possibly TRBD1 for D (5 bases). This receptor was taken from a woman in her twenties or thirties in good health. The sequencing sample was made of blood. The CDR3 nucleotides are TGTGCCACCAGTGACAGAGGAACCGGGACTAAAGAAGCTTTCTTT. It yields the protein CATSDRGTGTKEAFF.